This paragraph reports one TCR beta chain. Its antigen target is currently unknown. Within one base of it there is no much larger clone, and no base qualities were kept. For sequencing of the TCRbeta CDR3 region, genomic DNA was extracted from the sorted cells. TCRbeta CDR3 regions were sequenced using the immunoSEQ Assay. TCRdb limited this immuneACCESS table to in-frame rearrangements with V and J called. A share of clones is missing; checked studies link under half to unresolved V genes, and the rest is unexplained. The sample table holds about 61,000 clones, of which about nine tenths were seen once. The top ten clonotypes cover approximately 20% of the sample. The trial excluded patients who had a history of autoimmune disease or were on systemic immunosuppression. Peripheral blood for TCR sequencing was drawn from every dose cohort at baseline, at cycle 4 day 1 and at cycle 7 day 1. Samples were obtained from an open-label, multicenter, first-in-human phase I dose-escalation trial of ivuxolimab. The trial enrolled adults with locally advanced or metastatic head and neck squamous cell, hepatocellular, melanoma or renal cell carcinoma. Before TCR sequencing, CD4+ T cells and CD8+ T cells were sorted from peripheral blood as separate populations.

The CDR3 numbers 14 residues from cysteine through phenylalanine. The DNA shown is the 42-base CDR3, in frame from base 1. From the germline V gene, CDR1 is MDHEN and CDR2 is SYDVKM. Relative to germline, V is 2 bases shorter and J is 0 bases shorter, with 7 bases between their ends. The sample belongs to a study of OX40 agonist ivuxolimab in advanced cancers. Context from the whole study: The costimulatory receptor OX40 (CD134) was targeted by ivuxolimab, a fully human IgG2 agonistic monoclonal antibody. Prior anti-PD-1, anti-PD-L1 or anti-CTLA-4 therapy was permitted, and about 40% of dose-escalation patients had received checkpoint inhibitors. Of the roughly 52 patients in dose escalation, about 20 had hepatocellular carcinoma, some 15 had melanoma, 9 had renal cell carcinoma and 9 had head and neck cancer. In the dose-escalation cohort, 70% to 90% of patients were male, and the mean age was 60 years with a range of roughly 20 to 85. The paper describes the monotherapy dose-escalation part (N ≈ 49 patients) of the phase I trial of ivuxolimab. Partial responses occurred in three dose-escalation patients: two with cutaneous melanoma and one with hepatocellular carcinoma. Intravenous ivuxolimab was administered to patients every 2 weeks at six dose levels: 0.01, 0.1, 0.3, 1.5, 3 and 10 mg/kg. The point of sequencing TCRbeta in the periphery was to test whether ivuxolimab changed TCR sequence diversity and drove clonal T-cell expansion. What the authors observed across the whole study: Partial responders in the 0.1-3.0 mg/kg groups had among the lowest normalized peripheral clonal expansion, especially among CD8+ T cells. Clonal expansion of both CD4+ and CD8+ blood T cells was observed from baseline to week 6 at doses 0.1 to 3.0 mg/kg. Which antigens the clonally expanded peripheral T cells were specific for was not determined. After ivuxolimab, expanded clones were on average more numerous among CD8+ T cells than among CD4+ T cells. Low levels of normalized T-cell clonal expansion were also seen in some patients who did not respond.

Here the chain combines TRBV28 and TRBJ1-2; the D gene is unclear. This TCR was recovered from an adult with an advanced solid tumor such as melanoma, head and neck, liver or kidney cancer. The material sequenced was CD4+ or CD8+ T cells sorted from blood, taken in a trial of the OX40 agonist ivuxolimab. The CDR3 amino acid sequence is: CASSLGQTNYGYTF. The DNA is as follows: TGTGCCAGCAGTTTAGGTCAGACTAACTATGGCTACACCTTC.